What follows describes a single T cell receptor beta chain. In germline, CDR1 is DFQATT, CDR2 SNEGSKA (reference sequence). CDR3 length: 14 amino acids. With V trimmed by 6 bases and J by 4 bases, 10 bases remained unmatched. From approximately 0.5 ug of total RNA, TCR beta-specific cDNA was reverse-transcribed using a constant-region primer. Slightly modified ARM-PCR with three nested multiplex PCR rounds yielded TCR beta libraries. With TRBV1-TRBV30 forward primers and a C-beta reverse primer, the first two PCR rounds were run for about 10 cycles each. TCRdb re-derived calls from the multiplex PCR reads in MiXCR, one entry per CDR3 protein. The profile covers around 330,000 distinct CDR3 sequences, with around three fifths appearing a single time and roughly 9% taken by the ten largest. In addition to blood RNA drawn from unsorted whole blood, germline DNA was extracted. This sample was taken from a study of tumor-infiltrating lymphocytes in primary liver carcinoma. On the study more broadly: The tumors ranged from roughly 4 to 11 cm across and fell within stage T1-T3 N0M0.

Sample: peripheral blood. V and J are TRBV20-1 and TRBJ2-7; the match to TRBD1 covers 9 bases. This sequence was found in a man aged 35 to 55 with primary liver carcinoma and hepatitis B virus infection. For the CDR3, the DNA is TGCAGTGCCCCCGCGCGTGACAGGGGGTACGAGCAGTACTTC. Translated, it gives CSAPARDRGYEQYF.